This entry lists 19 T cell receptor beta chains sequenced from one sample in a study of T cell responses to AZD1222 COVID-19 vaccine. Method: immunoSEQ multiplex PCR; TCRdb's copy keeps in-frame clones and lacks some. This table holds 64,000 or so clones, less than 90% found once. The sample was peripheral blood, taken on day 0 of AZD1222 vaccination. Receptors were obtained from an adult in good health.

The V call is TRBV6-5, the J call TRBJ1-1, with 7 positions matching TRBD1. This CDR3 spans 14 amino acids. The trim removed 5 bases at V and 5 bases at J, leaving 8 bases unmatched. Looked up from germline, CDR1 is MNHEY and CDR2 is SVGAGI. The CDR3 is CASSPRGLVTEAFF. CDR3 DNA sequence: TGTGCCAGCAGTCCCAGGGGGTTAGTAACTGAAGCTTTCTTT.

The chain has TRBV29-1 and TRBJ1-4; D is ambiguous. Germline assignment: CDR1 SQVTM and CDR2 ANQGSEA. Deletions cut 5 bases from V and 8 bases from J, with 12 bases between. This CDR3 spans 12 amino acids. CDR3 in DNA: TGCAGCGTTAATGTACCCGGGGAAAAACTGTTTTTT. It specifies CSVNVPGEKLFF.

DNA for the CDR3: TGTGCTAGTGGTTTGACCCTACGACAGGAATTCTCCGGAAACACCATATATTTT. Its translation is CASGLTLRQEFSGNTIYF. This chain connects TRBV12-5 to TRBJ1-3, with D possibly being TRBD1 (6 bases). Germline-derived CDR1 and CDR2 are LGHNT and FRNRAP. The CDR3 contains 18 residues. V was cut by 2 bases and J by 4 bases, with 21 bases left in between.

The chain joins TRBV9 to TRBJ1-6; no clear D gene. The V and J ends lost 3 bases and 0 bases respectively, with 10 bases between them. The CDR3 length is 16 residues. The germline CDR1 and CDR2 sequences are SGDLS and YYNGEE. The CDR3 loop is CASSDNPSSYNSPLHF. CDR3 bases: TGTGCCAGCAGCGACAACCCGAGCTCCTATAATTCACCCCTCCACTTT.

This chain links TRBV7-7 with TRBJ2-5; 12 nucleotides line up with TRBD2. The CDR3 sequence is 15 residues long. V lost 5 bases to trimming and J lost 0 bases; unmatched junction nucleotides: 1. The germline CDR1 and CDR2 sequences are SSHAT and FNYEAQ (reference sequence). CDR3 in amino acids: CASSTSGGYQETQYF. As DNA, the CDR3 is TGTGCCAGCAGCACTAGCGGGGGGTACCAAGAGACCCAGTACTTC.

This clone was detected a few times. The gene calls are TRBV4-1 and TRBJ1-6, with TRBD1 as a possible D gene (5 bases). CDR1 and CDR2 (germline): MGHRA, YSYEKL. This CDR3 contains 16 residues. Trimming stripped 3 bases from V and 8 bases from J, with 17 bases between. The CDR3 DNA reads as TGCGCCAGCAGCCATCCCCCTCGGGCGGGGGATTCACCCCTCCACTTT. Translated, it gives CASSHPPRAGDSPLHF.

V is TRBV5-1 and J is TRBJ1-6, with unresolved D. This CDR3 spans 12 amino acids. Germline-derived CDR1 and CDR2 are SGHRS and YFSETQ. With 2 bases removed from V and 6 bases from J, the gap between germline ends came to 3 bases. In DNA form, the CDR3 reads TGCGCCAGCAGCTTCCCTAATTCACCCCTCCACTTT. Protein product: CASSFPNSPLHF.

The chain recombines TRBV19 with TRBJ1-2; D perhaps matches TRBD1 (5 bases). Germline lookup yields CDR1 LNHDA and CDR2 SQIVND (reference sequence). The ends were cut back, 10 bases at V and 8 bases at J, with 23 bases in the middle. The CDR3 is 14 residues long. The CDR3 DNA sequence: TGTGCCACCGCCCCGGACGGAGGATGGGGGGGCTACACCTTC. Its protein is CATAPDGGWGGYTF.

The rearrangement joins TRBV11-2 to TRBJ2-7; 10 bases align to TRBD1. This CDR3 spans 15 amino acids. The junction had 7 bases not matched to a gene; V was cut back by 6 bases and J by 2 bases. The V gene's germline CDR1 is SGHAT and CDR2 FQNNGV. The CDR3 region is CASRTGTGATYEQYF. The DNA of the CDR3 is TGTGCCAGCAGGACCGGGACAGGGGCAACCTACGAGCAGTACTTC.

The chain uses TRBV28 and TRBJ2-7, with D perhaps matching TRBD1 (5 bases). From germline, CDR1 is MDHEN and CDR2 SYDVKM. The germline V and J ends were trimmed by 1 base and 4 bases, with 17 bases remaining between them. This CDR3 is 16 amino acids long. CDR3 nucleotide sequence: TGTGCCAGCAGTTTATCGTGGCCAGGGCCATATTACGAGCAGTACTTC. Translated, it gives CASSLSWPGPYYEQYF. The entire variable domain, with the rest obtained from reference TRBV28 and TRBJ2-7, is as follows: DVKVTQSSRYLVKRTGEKVFLECVQDMDHENMFWYRQDPGLGLRLIYFSYDVKMKEKGDIPEGYSVSREKKERFSLILESASTNQTSMYLCASSLSWPGPYYEQYFGPGTRLTVT.

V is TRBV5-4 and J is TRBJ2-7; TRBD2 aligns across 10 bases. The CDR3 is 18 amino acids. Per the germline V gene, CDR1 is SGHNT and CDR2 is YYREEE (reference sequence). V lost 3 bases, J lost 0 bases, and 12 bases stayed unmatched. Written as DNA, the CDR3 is TGTGCCAGCAGCTACCCGTTGGGTAGCGGGGGGAGCTCCTACGAGCAGTACTTC. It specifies CASSYPLGSGGSSYEQYF. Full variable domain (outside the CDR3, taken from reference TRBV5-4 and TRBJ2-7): ETGVTQSPTHLIKTRGQQVTLRCSSQSGHNTVSWYQQALGQGPQFIFQYYREEENGRGNFPPRFSGLQFPNYSSELNVNALELDDSALYLCASSYPLGSGGSSYEQYFGPGTRLTVT.

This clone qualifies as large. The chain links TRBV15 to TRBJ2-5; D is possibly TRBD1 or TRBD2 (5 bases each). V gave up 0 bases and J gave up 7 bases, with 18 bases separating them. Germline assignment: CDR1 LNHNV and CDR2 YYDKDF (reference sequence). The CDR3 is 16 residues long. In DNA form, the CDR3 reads TGTGCCACCAGCAGAGAACCCCAGCAAGGGACCGGGACCCAGTACTTC. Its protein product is CATSREPQQGTGTQYF. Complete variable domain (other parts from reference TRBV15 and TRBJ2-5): DAMVIQNPRYQVTQFGKPVTLSCSQTLNHNVMYWYQQKSSQAPKLLFHYYDKDFNNEADTPDNFQSRRPNTSFCFLDIRSPGLGDTAMYLCATSREPQQGTGTQYFGPGTRLLVL.

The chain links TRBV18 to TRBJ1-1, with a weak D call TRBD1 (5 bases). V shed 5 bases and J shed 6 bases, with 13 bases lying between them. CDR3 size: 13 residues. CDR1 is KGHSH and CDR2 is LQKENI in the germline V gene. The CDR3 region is CASSKEGFAEAFF. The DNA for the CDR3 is TGTGCCAGCTCAAAAGAGGGGTTCGCTGAAGCTTTCTTT. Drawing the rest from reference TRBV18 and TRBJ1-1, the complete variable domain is NAGVMQNPRHLVRRRGQEARLRCSPMKGHSHVYWYRQLPEEGLKFMVYLQKENIIDESGMPKERFSAEFPKEGPSILRIQQVVRGDSAAYFCASSKEGFAEAFFGQGTRLTVV.

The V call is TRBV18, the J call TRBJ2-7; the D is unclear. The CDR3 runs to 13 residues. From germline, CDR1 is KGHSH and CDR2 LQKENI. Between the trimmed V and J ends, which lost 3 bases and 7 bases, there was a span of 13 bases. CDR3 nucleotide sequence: TGTGCCAGCTCACCGAGCGCGAGTGGTGAGCAGTACTTC. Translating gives CASSPSASGEQYF.

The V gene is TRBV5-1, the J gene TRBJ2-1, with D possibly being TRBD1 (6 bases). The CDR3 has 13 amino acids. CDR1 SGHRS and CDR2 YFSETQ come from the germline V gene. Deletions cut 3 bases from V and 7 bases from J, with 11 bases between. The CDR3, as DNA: TGCGCCAGCAGCTGGACAGCGAGTAATGAGCAGTTCTTC. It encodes CASSWTASNEQFF.

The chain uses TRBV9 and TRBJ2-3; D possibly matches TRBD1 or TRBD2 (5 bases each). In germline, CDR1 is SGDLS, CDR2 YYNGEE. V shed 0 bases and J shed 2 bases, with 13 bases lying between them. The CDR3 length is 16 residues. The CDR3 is CASSVALSGHTDTQYF. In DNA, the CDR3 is TGTGCCAGCAGCGTAGCTTTATCGGGGCACACAGATACGCAGTATTTT.

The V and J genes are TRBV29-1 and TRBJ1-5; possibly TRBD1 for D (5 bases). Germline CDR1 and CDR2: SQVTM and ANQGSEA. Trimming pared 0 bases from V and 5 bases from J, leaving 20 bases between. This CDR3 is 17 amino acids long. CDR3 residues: CSVEEADRGFYDQPQHF. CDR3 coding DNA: TGCAGCGTTGAAGAGGCAGATAGGGGCTTCTATGATCAGCCCCAGCATTTT. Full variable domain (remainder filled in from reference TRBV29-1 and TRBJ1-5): SAVISQKPSRDICQRGTSLTIQCQVDSQVTMMFWYRQQPGQSLTLIATANQGSEATYESGFVIDKFPISRPNLTFSTLTVSNMSPEDSSIYLCSVEEADRGFYDQPQHFGDGTRLSIL.

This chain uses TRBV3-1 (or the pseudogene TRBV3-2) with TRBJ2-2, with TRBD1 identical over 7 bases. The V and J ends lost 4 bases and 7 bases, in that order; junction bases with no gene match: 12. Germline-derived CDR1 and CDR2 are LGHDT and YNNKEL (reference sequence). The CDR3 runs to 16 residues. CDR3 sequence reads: CASSRMGTVGNGELFF. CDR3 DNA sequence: TGTGCCAGCAGCCGAATGGGGACAGTTGGGAACGGGGAGCTGTTTTTT.

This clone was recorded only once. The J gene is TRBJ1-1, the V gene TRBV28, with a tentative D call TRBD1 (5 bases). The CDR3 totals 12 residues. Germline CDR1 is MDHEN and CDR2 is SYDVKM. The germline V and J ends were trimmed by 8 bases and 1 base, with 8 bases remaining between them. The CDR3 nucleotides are TGTGCCAGCCGAACAGGGAACACTGAAGCTTTCTTT. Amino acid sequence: CASRTGNTEAFF. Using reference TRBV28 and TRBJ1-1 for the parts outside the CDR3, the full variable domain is DVKVTQSSRYLVKRTGEKVFLECVQDMDHENMFWYRQDPGLGLRLIYFSYDVKMKEKGDIPEGYSVSREKKERFSLILESASTNQTSMYLCASRTGNTEAFFGQGTRLTVV.